This T cell receptor (beta chain) was retrieved from a study of T cells in Graves' hyperthyroidism and ophthalmopathy. Study-level background: Once the initial diagnosis was made, peripheral blood was obtained before any treatment.

RNA transcripts served as the template for amplifying TCR beta CDR3 regions. HTBI primers were the set used in a first-round RT-PCR of the TCR CDR3. TCRdb fed the multiplex PCR reads into MiXCR, producing one record per CDR3 protein. The sample includes 350,000 to 400,000 distinct CDR3 sequences, over 15% seen only once; the top ten take about 3.7%. Patients aged 18 to 65 had newly diagnosed hyperthyroidism of under 2 months' duration. In making diagnoses, clinical symptoms, serum thyroxine and TRAb, thyroid ultrasound and orbital computed tomography were all used. General study results and limits: Researchers found most expanded thyroid clonotypes above 0.001 in blood as well.

This clonotype came up many times. Its antigen is currently unknown. In germline, CDR1 is SNHLY, CDR2 FYNNEI. The CDR3 contains 17 residues. The ends were cut back, 3 bases at V and 0 bases at J, with 14 bases in the middle. Source material: blood. This receptor was obtained from a woman between 18 and 29 years old with Graves' hyperthyroidism. The chain joins TRBV2 to TRBJ2-2, with D perhaps TRBD1 (6 bases). The CDR3 reads CASSEWGPTSNTGELFF. CDR3 bases: TGTGCCAGCAGTGAGTGGGGGCCTACCTCGAACACCGGGGAGCTGTTTTTT.